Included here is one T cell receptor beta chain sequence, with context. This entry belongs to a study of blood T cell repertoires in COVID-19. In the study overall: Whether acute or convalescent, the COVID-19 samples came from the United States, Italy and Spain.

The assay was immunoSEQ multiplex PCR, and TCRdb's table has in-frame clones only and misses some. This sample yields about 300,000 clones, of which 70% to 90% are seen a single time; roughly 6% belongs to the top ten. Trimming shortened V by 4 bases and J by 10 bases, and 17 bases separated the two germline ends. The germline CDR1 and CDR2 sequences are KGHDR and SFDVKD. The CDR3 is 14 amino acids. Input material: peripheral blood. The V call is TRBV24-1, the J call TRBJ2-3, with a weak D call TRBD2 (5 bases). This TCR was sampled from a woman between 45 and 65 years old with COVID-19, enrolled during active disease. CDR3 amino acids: CATSDPVGGASQYF. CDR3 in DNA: TGTGCCACCAGTGACCCCGTTGGAGGAGCATCGCAGTATTTT.